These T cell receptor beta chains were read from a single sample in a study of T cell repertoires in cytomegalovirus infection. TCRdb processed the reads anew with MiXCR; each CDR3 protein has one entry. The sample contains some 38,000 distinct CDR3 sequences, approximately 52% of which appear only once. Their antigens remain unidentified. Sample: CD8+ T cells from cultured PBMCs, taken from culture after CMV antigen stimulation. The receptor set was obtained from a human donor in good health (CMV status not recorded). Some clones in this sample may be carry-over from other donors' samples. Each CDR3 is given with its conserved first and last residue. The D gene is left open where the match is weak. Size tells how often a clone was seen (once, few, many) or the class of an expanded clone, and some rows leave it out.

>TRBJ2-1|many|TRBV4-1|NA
TGCGCCAGCAGCCAAGATGGGGGGCTAGTCTACAATGAGCAGTTCTTC
CASSQDGGLVYNEQFF
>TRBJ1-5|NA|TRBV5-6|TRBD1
TGTGCCAGCAGCTTGGCCGACAGGGTGAATCAGCCCCAGCATTTT
CASSLADRVNQPQHF
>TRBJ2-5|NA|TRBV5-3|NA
TGTGCCAGCAGCTTGGGCAGGGAAGAGACCCAGTACTTC
CASSLGREETQYF
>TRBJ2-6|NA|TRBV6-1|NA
TGTGCCAGCAGTGGACTGAACTCTGGGGCCAACGTCCTGACTTTC
CASSGLNSGANVLTF
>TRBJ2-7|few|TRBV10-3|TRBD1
TGTGCCATCAGTGAAGGACAGGGGGCCTCCTACGAGCAGTACTTC
CAISEGQGASYEQYF
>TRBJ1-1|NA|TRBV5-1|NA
TGCGCCAGCAGCTTGTTGGGCTCTAGCACTGAAGCTTTCTTT
CASSLLGSSTEAFF
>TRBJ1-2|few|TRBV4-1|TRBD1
TGCGCCAGCAGCCAAGCATCTTCTTATCGGGACAGCTATGGCTACACCTTC
CASSQASSYRDSYGYTF
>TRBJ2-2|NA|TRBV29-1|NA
TGCAGCGCCGCGGGGCCCTACACCGGGGAGCTGTTTTTT
CSAAGPYTGELFF
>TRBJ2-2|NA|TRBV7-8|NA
TGTGCCAGCAGCTTAGTCCAGCGAGCCACCGGGGAGCTGTTTTTT
CASSLVQRATGELFF
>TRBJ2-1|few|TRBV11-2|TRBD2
TGTGCCAGCAGCGCAACCGGGACTAGCGGTTACAATGAGCAGTTCTTC
CASSATGTSGYNEQFF
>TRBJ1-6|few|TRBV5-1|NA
TGCGCCAGCAGCCCGGAGGGCTCGAGTAATTCACCCCTCCACTTT
CASSPEGSSNSPLHF
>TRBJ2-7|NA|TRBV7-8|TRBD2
TGTGCCAGCAGCCAATCGGAGGGGAGGGCCCTCGAGCAGTACTTC
CASSQSEGRALEQYF
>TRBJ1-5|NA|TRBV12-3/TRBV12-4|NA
TGTGCCAGCAGAGAGGGGAGGGTTCAGCCCCAGCATTTT
CASREGRVQPQHF
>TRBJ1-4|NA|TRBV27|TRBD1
TGTGCCAGCAGTTGGACAGGGGGAAGGAATGAAAAACTGTTTTTT
CASSWTGGRNEKLFF
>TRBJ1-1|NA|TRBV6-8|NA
TGTGCCAGCAGTTACAAGGGAATCACTGAAGCTTTCTTT
CASSYKGITEAFF
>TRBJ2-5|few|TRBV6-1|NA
TGTGCCAGCGGAGGACTGGAGACCCAGTACTTC
CASGGLETQYF